Sequencing of this TCR beta chain was carried out in a study of blood T cell repertoires in COVID-19. For the study at large: The analysed material was cDNA or gDNA that came from T cells, B-cell-depleted T cells, or PBMCs.

Clones were sequenced by immunoSEQ multiplex PCR, and TCRdb holds only the in-frame ones, with some missing. The table records about 140,000 clones, 84% of them present only once. The V segment lost 4 bases and the J segment 1 base; nucleotides outside the gene matches: 5. Germline loops: CDR1 ENHRY, CDR2 SYGVKD. This CDR3 is built from 17 residues. This study enrolled people aged roughly 18 to 90 from roughly 24 US geographic areas. Cohort assignment relied on participant-reported clinical history. The sample comprised PBMCs or T cells enriched from blood (not recorded which). This clonotype was obtained from a man in his forties or fifties in a cohort exposed to, infected with or recovered from COVID-19 (not recorded which). The V call is TRBV10-3, the J call TRBJ2-6; TRBD1 matches 9 bases. CDR3 coding DNA: TGTGCCATCAGTGCCGGGACAGGGAATTCTGGGGCCAACGTCCTGACTTTC. Translation: CAISAGTGNSGANVLTF.